The 18 T cell receptor beta chains in this list originate from one sample, sequenced in a study of identical twins. TCRdb ran MiXCR on the 5' RACE reads and lists one entry per CDR3 protein. The repertoire holds some 690,000 distinct CDR3 sequences, with around 21% as singletons. Separately, the same data were catalogued under a study of T cells expressing NK-cell markers.

Sequenced: PBMCs. The receptors originated from a woman aged 18-35 years in good health.

This chain's CDR3 is CASSFWTPYEQYF. In nucleotides, the CDR3 is TGTGCCAGCAGCTTCTGGACCCCCTACGAGCAGTACTTC. The V call is TRBV7-2, the J call TRBJ2-7; D not certain. V was trimmed by 3 bases and J by 2 bases, leaving 8 bases between them. CDR3 length: 13 amino acids. Germline CDR1 is SGHTA and CDR2 is FQGNSA.

This clonotype was detected a few times. The chain combines TRBV6-5 with TRBJ1-6; no clear D gene. The CDR3 is 17 residues long. CDR1 MNHEY and CDR2 SVGAGI come from the germline V gene. The V end was cut by 0 bases, the J end by 0 bases, with 9 bases between. The CDR3 nucleotides are TGTGCCAGCAGTTACTCGGGCGTTAGCTCCTATAATTCACCCCTCCACTTT. Translated: CASSYSGVSSYNSPLHF.

The chain is built from TRBV7-9 and TRBJ2-7; the D gene is possibly TRBD1 (5 bases). From germline, CDR1 is SEHNR and CDR2 FQNEAQ (reference sequence). This CDR3 comprises 12 residues. V lost 5 bases and J lost 8, with 13 bases in between. CDR3 in DNA: TGTGCCAGCAGCCCCGACAGTTGGAAGCAGTACTTC. Its translation is CASSPDSWKQYF.

V gene TRBV12-3 or TRBV12-4 combines with J gene TRBJ2-3, with a tentative D call TRBD1 (6 bases). Judging by the DNA end, TRBJ1-5 fits better; the J call may be wrong. The CDR3 covers 17 residues. CDR3 amino acids: CASRRDSARGGTDTQHF. DNA for the CDR3: TGTGCCAGCCGCCGTGACTCTGCTAGGGGGGGCACAGATACGCAGCATTTT.

This clonotype was seen ten or more times. V is TRBV29-1 and J is TRBJ2-7; no clear D. V was shortened by 2 bases and J by 4 bases, with 9 bases between the two germline ends. CDR1 and CDR2 (germline): SQVTM, ANQGSEA. The CDR3 runs 12 residues. CDR3 in DNA: TGCAGCGTTGAAACCAGGTTATACGAGCAGTACTTC. Translation gives CSVETRLYEQYF.

This clonotype was seen a handful of times. The genes are TRBV20-1 and TRBJ2-1; no clear D gene. V shed 1 base and J shed 10 bases, with 8 bases lying between them. Germline V gene sequence: CDR1 DFQATT, CDR2 SNEGSKA (reference sequence). This CDR3 comprises 11 residues. CDR3 nucleotide sequence: TGCAGTGCTAGAGGATTTGGCGAGCAGTTCTTC. Translating gives CSARGFGEQFF.

There are many counts of this clonotype. The CDR3 protein is CASTPSQGGALNTEAFF. The CDR3 DNA follows: TGTGCCAGCACCCCAAGCCAGGGAGGGGCCCTGAACACTGAAGCTTTCTTT. V usage is TRBV7-9 and J usage is TRBJ1-1, with D perhaps TRBD1 (5 bases). This CDR3 has 17 amino acids. V lost 7 bases, J lost 0 bases, and 21 bases lay in between. Germline-derived CDR1 and CDR2 are SEHNR and FQNEAQ (reference sequence).

The rearrangement uses TRBV12-3 or TRBV12-4 and TRBJ2-1; 12 bases align to TRBD2. V lost 6 bases to trimming and J lost 9 bases; unmatched junction nucleotides: 6. This CDR3 region has 14 residues. CDR3 sequence reads: CASSPSGRASEQFF. For the CDR3, the DNA is TGTGCCAGCAGCCCTAGCGGGAGGGCCAGTGAGCAGTTCTTC.

J is TRBJ2-3 and V is TRBV5-1, with a tentative D call TRBD2 (7 bases). Germline CDR1 reads SGHRS; CDR2 reads YFSETQ. This CDR3 comprises 15 residues. The V end was cut by 2 bases, the J end by 5 bases, with 15 bases between. In nucleotides, the CDR3 is TGCGCCAGCAGCTTCAGGGCGGGGGCGGGAGATACGCAGTATTTT. Its protein is CASSFRAGAGDTQYF.

The rearrangement joins TRBV15 to TRBJ2-7; 7 nucleotides agree with TRBD1. The V gene's germline CDR1 is LNHNV and CDR2 YYDKDF (reference sequence). Germline trimming cut 5 bases from V and 2 bases from J; bases unmatched to any gene: 6. The CDR3 extends over 14 amino acids. The CDR3 DNA sequence: TGTGCCACCAGCTTCCAGACAGGGACCTACGAGCAGTACTTC. It codes for CATSFQTGTYEQYF.

This clonotype was observed a handful of times. This chain joins TRBV20-1 and TRBJ2-1, with TRBD1 matching over 8 bases. Germline values: CDR1 DFQATT, CDR2 SNEGSKA (reference sequence). This CDR3 spans 16 amino acids. The V segment lost 3 bases and the J segment 7 bases; nucleotides outside the gene matches: 14. This chain's CDR3 is CSARVTGDSSRNEQFF. The CDR3 DNA is TGCAGTGCTAGGGTGACAGGGGACTCGTCAAGGAATGAGCAGTTCTTC.

V and J are TRBV5-1 and TRBJ1-4; D call uncertain. Per the germline V gene, CDR1 is SGHRS and CDR2 is YFSETQ. CDR3 length: 15 residues. V lost 6 bases and J lost 5, with 17 bases in between. CDR3 bases: TGCGCCAGCACCCTCGGACTTCTTCTGAATGAAAAACTGTTTTTT. The encoded protein is CASTLGLLLNEKLFF.

The chain links TRBV12-3 or TRBV12-4 to TRBJ2-1; 11 bases are a match to TRBD2. Unmatched junction bases numbered 1, after V lost 5 bases and J lost 10 bases. CDR3 size: 12 residues. The CDR3 here is CASSPSGREQFF. The CDR3 bases are TGTGCCAGCAGTCCTAGCGGGAGGGAGCAGTTCTTC.

This sequence joins TRBV11-1 and TRBJ2-5; TRBD2 matches at 16 bases. The CDR3 length is 20 residues. Looked up from germline, CDR1 is SGHAT and CDR2 is FQDESV (reference sequence). Trimming removed 5 bases from V and 2 bases from J; junction bases left unmatched: 14. CDR3 residues: CASSRSGTSGRAGPQETQYF. The CDR3 region has the DNA TGTGCCAGCAGCAGAAGTGGGACTAGCGGGAGGGCCGGCCCTCAAGAGACCCAGTACTTC. Full variable domain (outside the CDR3, taken from reference TRBV11-1 and TRBJ2-5): EAEVAQSPRYKITEKSQAVAFWCDPISGHATLYWYRQILGQGPELLVQFQDESVVDDSQLPKDRFSAERLKGVDSTLKIQPAELGDSAMYLCASSRSGTSGRAGPQETQYFGPGTRLLVL.

The V call is TRBV9, the J call TRBJ2-3, with D tentatively TRBD1 or TRBD2 (5 bases each). Germline values: CDR1 SGDLS, CDR2 YYNGEE. CDR3 length equals 16 residues. The V end lost 3 bases, the J end lost 0 bases, and 14 bases lay between the germline ends. Here the CDR3 reads CASSATGPHSTDTQYF. The CDR3 nucleotides read TGTGCCAGCAGCGCGACGGGACCTCACAGCACAGATACGCAGTATTTT.

The chain joins TRBV20-1 to TRBJ2-3; 9 bases map to TRBD2. Germline trimming cut 5 bases from V and 3 bases from J; bases unmatched to any gene: 6. Per germline, CDR1 DFQATT and CDR2 SNEGSKA (reference sequence). The CDR3 contains 14 residues. The CDR3 sequence: CSAELAGATDTQYF. The CDR3 coding sequence is TGCAGTGCTGAACTAGCGGGCGCTACAGATACGCAGTATTTT.

This clonotype has a handful of counts. The chain uses TRBV12-3 or TRBV12-4 and TRBJ2-7, with D hard to call. Trimming removed 3 bases at V and 3 bases at J, with 12 bases between. There are 14 residues in the CDR3. CDR3 sequence reads: CASSLLGRFYEQYF. The CDR3 nucleotides are TGTGCCAGCAGTTTGTTGGGTCGGTTCTACGAGCAGTACTTC.

The chain carries TRBV20-1 and TRBJ2-1, with D unclear. Germline V gene lookup returns CDR1 DFQATT and CDR2 SNEGSKA (reference sequence). This CDR3 is 12 amino acids long. Trimming removed 3 bases at V and 5 bases at J, with 8 bases between. DNA of the CDR3: TGCAGTGCTAGCACCGGGCACAATGAGCAGTTCTTC. Protein: CSASTGHNEQFF.